The 16 T cell receptor beta chains below all came from one sample that was sequenced in a study of blood T cell repertoires in COVID-19. The assay was immunoSEQ multiplex PCR, and TCRdb's table has in-frame clones only and misses some. The sample includes fewer than 120,000 clones, approximately 68% of them seen just once. Sequencing used peripheral blood. The receptors stem from a woman aged 60-75 years with acute or convalescent COVID-19.

The chain has TRBV19 and TRBJ1-1, with D possibly TRBD1 on 5 matching bases. V was shortened by 5 bases and J by 3 bases, with 13 bases between the two germline ends. Germline CDR1 is LNHDA and CDR2 is SQIVND (reference sequence). CDR3 length: 14 amino acids. The CDR3 reads CASSLREVHTEAFF. The CDR3 coding sequence is TGTGCCAGTAGTCTCAGGGAAGTTCACACTGAAGCTTTCTTT.

This chain connects TRBV3-1 (or the pseudogene TRBV3-2) to TRBJ1-3; D is ambiguous. CDR3 length: 15 residues. Looked up from germline, CDR1 is LGHDT and CDR2 is YNNKEL (reference sequence). V dropped 4 bases and J dropped 0 bases, with 10 bases sitting between them. The CDR3 sequence: CASSPSFGSGNTIYF. DNA for the CDR3: TGTGCCAGCAGCCCCTCGTTCGGCTCTGGAAACACCATATATTTT.

This chain joins TRBV30 and TRBJ1-2, with a tentative D call TRBD1 (6 bases). CDR1 is GTSNPN and CDR2 is SVGIG in the germline V gene (reference sequence). Trimming pared 3 bases from V and 7 bases from J, leaving 21 bases between. CDR3 length: 15 residues. The CDR3 nucleotides are TGTGCCTGGAGCGGTGCTACAGGGAAGTGGTCTGGCTACACCTTC. Protein sequence: CAWSGATGKWSGYTF. The whole variable domain, remainder taken from reference TRBV30 and TRBJ1-2, is SQTIHQWPATLVQPVGSPLSLECTVEGTSNPNLYWYRQAAGRGLQLLFYSVGIGQISSEVPQNLSASRPQDRQFILSSKKLLLSDSGFYLCAWSGATGKWSGYTFGSGTRLTVV.

The rearrangement uses TRBV11-3 and TRBJ2-7; D might be TRBD1 (6 bases). In germline, CDR1 is SGHNT, CDR2 YENEEA. The CDR3 is 14 residues long. V gave up 5 bases and J gave up 3 bases, with 14 bases separating them. The CDR3 nucleotides read TGTGCCAGCAGCGCCCAGGGGAGAGGCTACGAGCAGTACTTC. This sequence encodes CASSAQGRGYEQYF.

This chain connects TRBV7-8 to TRBJ1-5; possible D gene TRBD1, 5 bases. The CDR3 covers 14 residues. Germline V gene data show CDR1 as SGHVS and CDR2 as FQNEAQ. V gave up 5 bases and J gave up 0 bases, with 8 bases separating them. CDR3 region: CASSRGGSNQPQHF. CDR3 nucleotides: TGTGCCAGCAGCAGGGGTGGTAGCAATCAGCCCCAGCATTTT.

The chain's CDR3 is CASSTMNGYTF. The CDR3 DNA is TGTGCCAGCAGCACTATGAATGGCTACACCTTC. This sequence joins TRBV14 and TRBJ1-2; D unresolved. This CDR3 region has 11 residues. Germline CDR1 is SGHDN and CDR2 is FVKESK. The V end lost 5 bases, the J end lost 6 bases, and 7 bases lay between the germline ends. Full variable domain (missing parts from reference TRBV14 and TRBJ1-2): EAGVTQFPSHSVIEKGQTVTLRCDPISGHDNLYWYRRVMGKEIKFLLHFVKESKQDESGMPNNRFLAERTGGTYSTLKVQPAELEDSGVYFCASSTMNGYTFGSGTRLTVV.

In its sample, this clone was seen many times. The V and J genes are TRBV6-5 and TRBJ1-5; possibly TRBD1 for D (6 bases). CDR1 is MNHEY, CDR2 SVGAGI, per germline. Trimming removed 4 bases from V and 1 base from J, with 8 bases in between. This CDR3 is 14 amino acids long. This CDR3 is CASSLDRSNQPQHF. The DNA of the CDR3 is TGTGCCAGCAGTTTGGACAGAAGCAATCAGCCCCAGCATTTT.

The sample holds a few counts of this clone. The genes are TRBV5-6 and TRBJ1-5, with 9 positions matching TRBD1. Germline CDR1 reads SGHDT; CDR2 reads YYEEEE. V lost 1 base and J lost 3; bases outside the gene matches: 5. The CDR3 has 16 residues. The CDR3 sequence: CASSLKGQGNNQPQHF. Written as DNA, the CDR3 is TGTGCCAGCAGCTTGAAGGGACAGGGAAACAATCAGCCCCAGCATTTT.

This clone has only a few counts. The chain is built from TRBV28 and TRBJ1-2, with TRBD1 matching 12 bases. The CDR3 is 15 residues long. From germline, CDR1 is MDHEN and CDR2 SYDVKM. The trim removed 6 bases at V and 7 bases at J, leaving 9 bases unmatched. In DNA form, the CDR3 reads TGTGCCAGCAGACCCGGGACAGGGGGCGCGGGTGGCTACACCTTC. Translation: CASRPGTGGAGGYTF.

The V and J genes are TRBV3-1 (or the pseudogene TRBV3-2) and TRBJ2-7; 10 bases map to TRBD2. CDR1 is LGHDT and CDR2 is YNNKEL in the germline V gene (reference sequence). V shed 4 bases, J shed 2 bases, and the junction held 14 bases outside the gene matches. This CDR3 has 18 amino acids. This CDR3 is CASSPLPSGGEVPYEQYF. In DNA form, the CDR3 reads TGTGCCAGCAGCCCTCTCCCTAGCGGGGGAGAGGTGCCCTACGAGCAGTACTTC.

There are a few counts of this clone. The rearrangement joins TRBV3-1 (or the pseudogene TRBV3-2) to TRBJ2-7; D not certain. Trimming pared 0 bases from V and 3 bases from J, leaving 9 bases between. From germline, CDR1 is LGHDT and CDR2 YNNKEL (reference sequence). The CDR3 length is 14 residues. The CDR3 loop reads CASSQDIRLYEQYF. The CDR3, as DNA: TGTGCCAGCAGCCAAGATATCAGGCTCTACGAGCAGTACTTC.

The gene calls are TRBV5-1 and TRBJ2-6; TRBD2 matches 7 bases. Looked up from germline, CDR1 is SGHRS and CDR2 is YFSETQ. The CDR3 sequence is 18 residues long. The trim removed 2 bases at V and 0 bases at J, leaving 8 bases unmatched. The CDR3, as DNA: TGCGCCAGCAGCTTAGAGGCTAGCGGATACTCTGGGGCCAACGTCCTGACTTTC. It is translated as CASSLEASGYSGANVLTF.

The genes are TRBV7-8 and TRBJ1-5, with D possibly being TRBD1 (6 bases). V lost 5 bases and J lost 0, with 20 bases in between. The CDR3 extends over 18 amino acids. Germline CDR1 and CDR2: SGHVS and FQNEAQ. This CDR3 reads CASSTRADQGYSNQPQHF. The CDR3, as DNA: TGTGCCAGCAGCACCCGAGCTGATCAGGGGTATAGCAATCAGCCCCAGCATTTT. Based on the CDR3 plus reference TRBV7-8 and TRBJ1-5, the full variable domain is GAGVSQSPRYKVAKRGQDVALRCDPISGHVSLFWYQQALGQGPEFLTYFQNEAQLDKSGLPSDRFFAERPEGSVSTLKIQRTQQEDSAVYLCASSTRADQGYSNQPQHFGDGTRLSIL.

The genes are TRBV18 and TRBJ2-7; TRBD1 might be the D (7 bases). Between the trimmed V and J ends, which lost 6 bases and 7 bases, there was a span of 19 bases. Germline V gene data show CDR1 as KGHSH and CDR2 as LQKENI. The CDR3 covers 14 residues. The CDR3 here is CASSYTGARDEQYF. CDR3 DNA sequence: TGTGCCAGCTCGTACACAGGGGCGCGGGATGAGCAGTACTTC.

This rearrangement joins TRBV30 to TRBJ2-1; no firm D call. Trimming stripped 0 bases from V and 8 bases from J, with 17 bases between. CDR1 GTSNPN and CDR2 SVGIG come from the germline V gene (reference sequence). CDR3 size: 15 residues. The CDR3 spells CAWSVPTSSVYEQFF. The CDR3 DNA reads TGTGCCTGGAGTGTTCCTACGTCTAGTGTCTATGAGCAGTTCTTC.

The rearrangement uses TRBV18 and TRBJ1-5; 9 bases line up with TRBD1. There are 14 residues in the CDR3. Germline CDR1 and CDR2: KGHSH and LQKENI. Germline trimming cut 6 bases from V and 6 bases from J; bases unmatched to any gene: 6. This CDR3 is CASSTGTGTQPQHF. CDR3 DNA sequence: TGTGCCAGCTCTACCGGGACAGGGACTCAGCCCCAGCATTTT.